This entry concerns a single T cell receptor (beta chain). Its antigen is still unknown. The sample is drawn from a study of shared clonotypes between healthy human individuals. For every subset, genomic DNA was evenly distributed across several immunoSEQ plates. TCRdb's copy holds only in-frame clones and misses some; the assay was immunoSEQ multiplex PCR. This sample has roughly 530,000 clones, with 90% to 97% found just once. Study-wide results and caveats: Unshared clonotypes carried lower generation probabilities than those common to all four donors.

The clonotype originates from a woman in her twenties or thirties in good health. Sequenced input: naive CD4+ T cells sorted from blood. Subset described: CD45RA+ positively selected.

CDR3 in amino acids: CASSPLEAATWGYTF. The CDR3 nucleotides read TGCGCCAGCAGCCCACTGGAGGCAGCCACCTGGGGCTACACCTTC. This rearrangement joins TRBV4-1 to TRBJ1-2; D not certain. CDR1 MGHRA and CDR2 YSYEKL come from the germline V gene. The CDR3 extends over 15 amino acids. The V gene lost 4 bases and the J gene lost 8 bases, with 20 bases spanning the gap.